This T cell receptor (beta chain) was captured in a study of OX40 agonist ivuxolimab in advanced cancers. As for the study in general: There were three patients with partial responses, one having hepatocellular carcinoma and two cutaneous melanoma. The study, taken as a whole, reports: Low normalized T-cell clonal expansion was additionally recorded for some nonresponders. Antigens targeted by the expanded peripheral T cells were not determined.

Points on this clone: What it recognizes is unknown.

The investigators sampled blood at baseline, at cycle 4 day 1, and at cycle 7 day 1. Sequenced by immunoSEQ multiplex PCR; TCRdb stores in-frame clones only, minus some. This table has fewer than 80,000 clones, about 86% appearing once. V shed 2 bases, J shed 2 bases, and the junction held 2 bases outside the gene matches. Looked up from germline, CDR1 is SGHTA and CDR2 is FQGNSA. The CDR3 runs 15 residues. This chain links TRBV7-2 with TRBJ2-2; 7 bases map to TRBD2. The source material was CD4+ or CD8+ T cells sorted from blood, sampled in a trial of the OX40 agonist ivuxolimab. The sequence derives from an adult with an advanced solid tumor such as melanoma, head and neck, liver or kidney cancer. The CDR3 loop is CASSLRLANTGELFF. Here the CDR3 DNA reads TGTGCCAGCAGCTTAAGACTAGCTAACACCGGGGAGCTGTTTTTT.